This record looks at one TCR beta chain sequence and its context. Germline V gives CDR1 SNHLY, CDR2 FYNNEI. The CDR3 runs to 13 residues. Trimming cost V 10 bases and J 7 bases, with 14 bases left between them. Clones were read by immunoSEQ multiplex PCR, and TCRdb kept only the in-frame ones, dropping some. The sample has 95,000 to 120,000 clones, 86% seen once; the top ten hold 3% to 4%. The data were taken from a study of T cell responses to AZD1222 COVID-19 vaccine. The receptor was derived from an adult in good health. The sample consisted of peripheral blood, taken on day 0 of AZD1222 vaccination. This chain joins TRBV2 and TRBJ1-6; no firm D call. Here the CDR3 reads CAKKVGSNSPLHF. CDR3 DNA: TGTGCCAAAAAAGTCGGGTCGAATTCACCCCTCCACTTT. The full variable domain, completed using reference TRBV2 and TRBJ1-6, is EPEVTQTPSHQVTQMGQEVILRCVPISNHLYFYWYRQILGQKVEFLVSFYNNEISEKSEIFDDQFSVERPDGSNFTLKIRSTKLEDSAMYFCAKKVGSNSPLHFGNGTRLTVT.